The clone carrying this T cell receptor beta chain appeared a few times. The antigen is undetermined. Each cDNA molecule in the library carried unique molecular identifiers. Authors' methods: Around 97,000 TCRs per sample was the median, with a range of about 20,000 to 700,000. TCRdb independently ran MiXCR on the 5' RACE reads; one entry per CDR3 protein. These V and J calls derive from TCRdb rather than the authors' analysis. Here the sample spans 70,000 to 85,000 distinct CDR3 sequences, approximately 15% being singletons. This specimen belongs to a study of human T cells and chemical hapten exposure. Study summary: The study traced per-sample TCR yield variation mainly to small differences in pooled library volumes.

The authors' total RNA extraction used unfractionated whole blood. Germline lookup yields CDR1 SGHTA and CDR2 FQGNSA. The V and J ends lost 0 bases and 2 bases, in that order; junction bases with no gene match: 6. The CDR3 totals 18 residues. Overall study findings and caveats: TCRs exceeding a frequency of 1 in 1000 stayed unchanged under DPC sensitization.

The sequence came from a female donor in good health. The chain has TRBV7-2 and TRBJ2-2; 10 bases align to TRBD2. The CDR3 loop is CASSLALAGASNTGELFF. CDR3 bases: TGTGCCAGCAGCTTAGCTCTAGCGGGGGCCAGCAACACCGGGGAGCTGTTTTTT. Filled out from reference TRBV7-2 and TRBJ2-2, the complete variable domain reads GAGVSQSPSNKVTEKGKDVELRCDPISGHTALYWYRQSLGQGLEFLIYFQGNSAPDKSGLPSDRFSAERTGGSVSTLTIQRTQQEDSAVYLCASSLALAGASNTGELFFGEGSRLTVL.